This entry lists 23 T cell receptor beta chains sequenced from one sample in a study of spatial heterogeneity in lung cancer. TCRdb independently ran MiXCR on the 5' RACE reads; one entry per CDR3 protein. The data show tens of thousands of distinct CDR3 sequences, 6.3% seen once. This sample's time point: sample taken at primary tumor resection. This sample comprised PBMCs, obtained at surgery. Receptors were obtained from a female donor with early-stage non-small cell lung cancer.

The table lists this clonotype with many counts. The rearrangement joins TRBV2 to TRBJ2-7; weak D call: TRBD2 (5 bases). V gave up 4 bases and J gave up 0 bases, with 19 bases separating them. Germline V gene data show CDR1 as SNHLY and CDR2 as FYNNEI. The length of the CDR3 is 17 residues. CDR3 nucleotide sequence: TGTGCCAGCAGTGTCCGCTATCCAACTAGGAGCTCCTACGAGCAGTACTTC. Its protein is CASSVRYPTRSSYEQYF.

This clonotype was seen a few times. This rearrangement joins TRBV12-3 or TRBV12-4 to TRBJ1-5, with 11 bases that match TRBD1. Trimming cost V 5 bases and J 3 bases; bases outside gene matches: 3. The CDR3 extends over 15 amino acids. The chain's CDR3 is CASSRDRGANQPQHF. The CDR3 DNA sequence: TGTGCCAGCAGTAGGGACAGGGGGGCCAATCAGCCCCAGCATTTT.

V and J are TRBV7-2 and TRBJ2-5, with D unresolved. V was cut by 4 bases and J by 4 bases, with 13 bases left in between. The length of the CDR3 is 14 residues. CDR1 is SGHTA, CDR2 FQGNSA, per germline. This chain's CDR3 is CASSSTPRTETQYF. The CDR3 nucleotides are TGTGCCAGCAGCTCCACCCCCAGGACAGAGACCCAGTACTTC. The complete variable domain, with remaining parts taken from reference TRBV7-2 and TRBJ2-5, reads GAGVSQSPSNKVTEKGKDVELRCDPISGHTALYWYRQSLGQGLEFLIYFQGNSAPDKSGLPSDRFSAERTGGSVSTLTIQRTQQEDSAVYLCASSSTPRTETQYFGPGTRLLVL.

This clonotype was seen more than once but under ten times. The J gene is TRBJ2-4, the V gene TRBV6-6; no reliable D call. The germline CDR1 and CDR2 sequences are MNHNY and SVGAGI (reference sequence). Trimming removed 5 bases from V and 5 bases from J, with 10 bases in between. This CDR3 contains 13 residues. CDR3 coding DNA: TGTGCCAGCAGTACCGATATGGAAAACATTCAGTACTTC. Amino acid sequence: CASSTDMENIQYF.

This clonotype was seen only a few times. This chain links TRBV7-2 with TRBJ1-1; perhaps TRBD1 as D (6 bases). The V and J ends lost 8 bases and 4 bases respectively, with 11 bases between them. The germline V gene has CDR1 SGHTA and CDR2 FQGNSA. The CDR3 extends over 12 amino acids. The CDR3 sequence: CASRGGPTEAFF. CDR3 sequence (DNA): TGTGCCAGCCGGGGGGGCCCCACTGAAGCTTTCTTT.

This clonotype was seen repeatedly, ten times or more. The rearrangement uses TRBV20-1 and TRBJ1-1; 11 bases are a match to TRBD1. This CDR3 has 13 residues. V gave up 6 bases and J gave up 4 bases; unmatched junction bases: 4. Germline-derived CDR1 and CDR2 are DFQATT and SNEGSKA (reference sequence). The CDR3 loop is CSAGGQGGTEAFF. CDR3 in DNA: TGCAGTGCCGGGGGACAGGGGGGCACTGAAGCTTTCTTT.

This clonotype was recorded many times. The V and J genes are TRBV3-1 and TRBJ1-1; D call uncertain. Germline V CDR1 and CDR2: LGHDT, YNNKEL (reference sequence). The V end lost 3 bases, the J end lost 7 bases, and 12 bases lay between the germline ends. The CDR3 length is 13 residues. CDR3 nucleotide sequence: TGTGCCAGCAGCCATAATAAAGGGAATGAAGCTTTCTTT. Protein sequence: CASSHNKGNEAFF. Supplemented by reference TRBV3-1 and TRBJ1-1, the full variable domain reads DTAVSQTPKYLVTQMGNDKSIKCEQNLGHDTMYWYKQDSKKFLKIMFSYNNKELIINETVPNRFSPKSPDKAHLNLHINSLELGDSAVYFCASSHNKGNEAFFGQGTRLTVV.

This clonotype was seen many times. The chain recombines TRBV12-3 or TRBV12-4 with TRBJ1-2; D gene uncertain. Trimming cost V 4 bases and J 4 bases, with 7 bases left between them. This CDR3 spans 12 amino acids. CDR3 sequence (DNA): TGTGCCAGCAGTTCGACCTTCTATGGCTACACCTTC. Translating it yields CASSSTFYGYTF.

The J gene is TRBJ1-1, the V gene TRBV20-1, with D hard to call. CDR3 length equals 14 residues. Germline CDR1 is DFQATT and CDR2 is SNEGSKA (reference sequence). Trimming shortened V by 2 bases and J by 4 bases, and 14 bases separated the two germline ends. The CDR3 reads CSARRGAPTTEAFF. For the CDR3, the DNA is TGCAGTGCTAGACGCGGAGCGCCGACCACTGAAGCTTTCTTT.

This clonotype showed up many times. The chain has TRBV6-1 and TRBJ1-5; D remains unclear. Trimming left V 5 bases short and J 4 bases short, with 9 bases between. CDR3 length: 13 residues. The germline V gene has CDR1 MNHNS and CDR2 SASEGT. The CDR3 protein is CASSTELNQPQHF. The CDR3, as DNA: TGTGCCAGCAGTACAGAGTTGAATCAGCCCCAGCATTTT.

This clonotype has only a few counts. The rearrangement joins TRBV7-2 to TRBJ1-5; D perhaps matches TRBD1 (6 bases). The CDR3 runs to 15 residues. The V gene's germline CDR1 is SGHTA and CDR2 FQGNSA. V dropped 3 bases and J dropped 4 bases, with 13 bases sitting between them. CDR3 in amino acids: CASSLGDRPNQPQHF. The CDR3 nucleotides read TGTGCCAGCAGCTTGGGCGACAGGCCTAATCAGCCCCAGCATTTT. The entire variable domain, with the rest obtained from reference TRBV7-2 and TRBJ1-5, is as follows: GAGVSQSPSNKVTEKGKDVELRCDPISGHTALYWYRQSLGQGLEFLIYFQGNSAPDKSGLPSDRFSAERTGGSVSTLTIQRTQQEDSAVYLCASSLGDRPNQPQHFGDGTRLSIL.

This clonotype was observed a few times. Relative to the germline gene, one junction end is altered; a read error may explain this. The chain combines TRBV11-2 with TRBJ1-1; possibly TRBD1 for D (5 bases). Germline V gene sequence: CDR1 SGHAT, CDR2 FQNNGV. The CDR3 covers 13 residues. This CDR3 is CASSLELGRGAFF. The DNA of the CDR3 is TGTGCCAGCAGCCTAGAGCTGGGTAGGGGAGCTTTCTTT. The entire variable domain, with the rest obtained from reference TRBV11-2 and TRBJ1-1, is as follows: EAGVAQSPRYKIIEKRQSVAFWCNPISGHATLYWYQQILGQGPKLLIQFQNNGVVDDSQLPKDRFSAERLKGVDSTLKIQPAKLEDSAVYLCASSLELGRGAFFGQGTRLTVV.

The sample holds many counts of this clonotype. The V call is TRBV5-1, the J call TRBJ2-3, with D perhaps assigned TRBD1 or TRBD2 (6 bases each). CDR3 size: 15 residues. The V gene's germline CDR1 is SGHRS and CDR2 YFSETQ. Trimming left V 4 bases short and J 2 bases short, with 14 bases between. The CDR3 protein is CASSRRGEDTDTQYF. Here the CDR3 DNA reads TGCGCCAGCAGCAGGAGGGGGGAAGACACAGATACGCAGTATTTT.

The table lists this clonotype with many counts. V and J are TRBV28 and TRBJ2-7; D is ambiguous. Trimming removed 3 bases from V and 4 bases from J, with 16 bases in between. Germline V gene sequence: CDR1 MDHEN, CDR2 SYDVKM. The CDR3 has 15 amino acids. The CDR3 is CASSFGQSSAYEQYV. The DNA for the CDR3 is TGTGCCAGCAGTTTTGGCCAGTCGTCTGCTTACGAGCAGTACGTC.

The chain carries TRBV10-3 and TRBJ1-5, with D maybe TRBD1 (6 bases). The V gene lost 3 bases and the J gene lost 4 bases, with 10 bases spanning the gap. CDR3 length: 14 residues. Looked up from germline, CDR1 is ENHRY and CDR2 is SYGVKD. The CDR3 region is CAISEQGTNQPQHF. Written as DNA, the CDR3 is TGTGCCATCAGTGAACAGGGCACGAATCAGCCCCAGCATTTT.

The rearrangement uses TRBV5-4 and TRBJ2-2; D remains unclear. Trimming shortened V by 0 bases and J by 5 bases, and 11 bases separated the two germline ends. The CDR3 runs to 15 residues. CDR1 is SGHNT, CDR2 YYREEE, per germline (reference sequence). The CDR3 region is CASSLDKRGTGELFF. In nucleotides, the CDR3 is TGTGCCAGCAGCTTGGACAAGCGTGGTACCGGGGAGCTGTTTTTT.

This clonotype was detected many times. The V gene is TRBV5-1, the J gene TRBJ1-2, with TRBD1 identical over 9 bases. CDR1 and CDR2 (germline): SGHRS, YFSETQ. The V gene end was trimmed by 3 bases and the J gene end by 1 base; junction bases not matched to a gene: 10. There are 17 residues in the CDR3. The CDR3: CASSYRDRDSINYGYTF. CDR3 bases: TGCGCCAGCAGCTATCGGGACAGGGATTCGATTAACTATGGCTACACCTTC.

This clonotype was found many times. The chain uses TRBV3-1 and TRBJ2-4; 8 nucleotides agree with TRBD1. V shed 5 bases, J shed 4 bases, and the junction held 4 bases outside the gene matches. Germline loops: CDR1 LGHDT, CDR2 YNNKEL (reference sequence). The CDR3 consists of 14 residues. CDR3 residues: CASSVRTGKNIQYF. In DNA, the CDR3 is TGTGCCAGCAGCGTCCGGACAGGGAAAAACATTCAGTACTTC.

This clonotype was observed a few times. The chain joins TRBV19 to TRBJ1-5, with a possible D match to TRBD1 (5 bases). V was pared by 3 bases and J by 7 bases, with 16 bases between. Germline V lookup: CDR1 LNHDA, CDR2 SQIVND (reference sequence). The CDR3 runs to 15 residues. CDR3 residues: CASSMGGEFNQPQHF. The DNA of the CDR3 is TGTGCCAGTAGTATGGGAGGGGAATTCAACCAGCCCCAGCATTTT.

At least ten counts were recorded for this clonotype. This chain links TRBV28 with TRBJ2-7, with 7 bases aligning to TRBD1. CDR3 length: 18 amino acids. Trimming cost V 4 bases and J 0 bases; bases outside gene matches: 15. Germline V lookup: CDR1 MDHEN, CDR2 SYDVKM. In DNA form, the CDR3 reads TGTGCCAGCAGTTACTACCCGTTATTTGGACAGGACTCCTACGAGCAGTACTTC. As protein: CASSYYPLFGQDSYEQYF.

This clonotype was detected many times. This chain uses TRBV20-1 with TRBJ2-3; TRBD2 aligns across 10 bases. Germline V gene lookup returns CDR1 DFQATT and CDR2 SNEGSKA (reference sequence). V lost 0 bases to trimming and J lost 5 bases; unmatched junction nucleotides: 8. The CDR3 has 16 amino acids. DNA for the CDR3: TGCAGTGCTAGAGATCCCGCTAGCGGGAGCGGAGATACGCAGTATTTT. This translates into CSARDPASGSGDTQYF.

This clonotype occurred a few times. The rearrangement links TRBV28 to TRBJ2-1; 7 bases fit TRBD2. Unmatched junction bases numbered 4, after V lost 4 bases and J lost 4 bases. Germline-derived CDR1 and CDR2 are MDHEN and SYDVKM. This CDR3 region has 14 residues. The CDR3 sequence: CASSWEGPYNEQFF. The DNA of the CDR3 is TGTGCCAGCAGTTGGGAGGGACCATACAATGAGCAGTTCTTC.

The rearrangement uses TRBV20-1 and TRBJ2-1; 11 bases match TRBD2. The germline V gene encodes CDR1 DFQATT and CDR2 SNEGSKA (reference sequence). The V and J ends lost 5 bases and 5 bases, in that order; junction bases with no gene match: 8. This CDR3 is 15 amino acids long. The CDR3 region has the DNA TGCAGTGCTGTAACTAGCGGGGGCCCAAACAATGAGCAGTTCTTC. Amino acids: CSAVTSGGPNNEQFF.